This entry lists 24 T cell receptor beta chains sequenced from one sample in a study of control samples from healthy donors and cancer patients. TCRdb keeps only in-frame clones here, not all; method: immunoSEQ multiplex PCR. The sample shows 80,000 to 100,000 clones, 88% of them seen only once. Sequenced material: blood. Receptors originate from a man aged 25-40 years in good health.

The J gene is TRBJ1-1, the V gene TRBV29-1; D uncertain. Germline-derived CDR1 and CDR2 are SQVTM and ANQGSEA. With 4 bases removed from V and 2 bases from J, the gap between germline ends came to 8 bases. This CDR3 has 12 residues. The CDR3 nucleotides are TGCAGCGTTGTGGGCACCAACACTGAAGCTTTCTTT. It specifies CSVVGTNTEAFF.

The chain joins TRBV10-2 to TRBJ2-7; maybe TRBD2 (7 bases). This CDR3 contains 16 residues. The V gene lost 3 bases and the J gene lost 3 bases, with 18 bases spanning the gap. Germline CDR1 WSHSY, CDR2 SAAADI. CDR3 coding DNA: TGCGCCAGCAGTGAATGGCGGGGGCAATTGGACTACGAGCAGTACTTC. Protein product: CASSEWRGQLDYEQYF.

The genes are TRBV5-8 and TRBJ2-1, with 9 bases that match TRBD2. Germline V lookup: CDR1 SGHTS, CDR2 YDEGEE. Trimming at V came to 4 bases and at J to 12 bases, leaving 17 bases not matched to a gene. The CDR3 is 16 residues long. This chain's CDR3 is CASSHARGRGIVGQFF. In DNA form, the CDR3 reads TGTGCCAGCAGCCATGCTCGCGGGAGGGGCATCGTCGGGCAGTTCTTC.

The V gene is TRBV28, the J gene TRBJ1-2; the match to TRBD1 covers 7 bases. CDR1 is MDHEN and CDR2 is SYDVKM in the germline V gene. The CDR3 is 11 amino acids. V lost 10 bases and J lost 4; bases outside the gene matches: 3. Written as DNA, the CDR3 is TGTGCCACCGGGACAGCCTATGGCTACACCTTC. It is translated as CATGTAYGYTF.

On this clone: The same CDR3 arises from other DNA sequences in this sample as well. The chain uses TRBV10-3 and TRBJ2-7, with D tentatively TRBD1 or TRBD2 (5 bases each). V lost 0 bases and J 1 base, leaving 7 bases between the germline ends. CDR1 is ENHRY and CDR2 is SYGVKD in the germline V gene. The CDR3 covers 14 residues. The CDR3 DNA is TGTGCCATCAGTGAGTCTGGGGGATCCTACGAGCAGTACTTC. It translates to CAISESGGSYEQYF.

This rearrangement joins TRBV5-4 to TRBJ2-1, with 11 bases aligning to TRBD2. Germline V lookup: CDR1 SGHNT, CDR2 YYREEE (reference sequence). The CDR3 has 15 residues. V shed 4 bases and J 5 bases; nucleotides not matched to a gene: 5. CDR3 loop: CASSPPGLADNEQFF. CDR3 in DNA: TGTGCCAGCAGCCCACCGGGACTAGCGGACAATGAGCAGTTCTTC.

The chain employs TRBV5-1 and TRBJ2-2; 7 bases agree with TRBD2. The germline CDR1 and CDR2 sequences are SGHRS and YFSETQ. V lost 5 bases to trimming and J lost 6 bases; unmatched junction nucleotides: 1. There are 12 residues in the CDR3. CDR3 sequence: CASRSGAGELFF. The CDR3 DNA follows: TGCGCCAGCAGGAGCGGGGCCGGGGAGCTGTTTTTT.

This clone is a singleton in its sample. The chain is built from TRBV5-1 and TRBJ2-7; no firm D call. The CDR3 length is 14 residues. CDR1 and CDR2 from the germline V gene are SGHRS and YFSETQ. The ends were cut back, 0 bases at V and 0 bases at J, with 7 bases in the middle. The CDR3 loop reads CASSLGPSSYEQYF. The DNA of the CDR3 is TGCGCCAGCAGCTTGGGACCAAGCTCCTACGAGCAGTACTTC.

The chain combines TRBV30 with TRBJ1-4; D is unclear. Trimming cost V 2 bases and J 7 bases, with 8 bases left between them. Germline values: CDR1 GTSNPN, CDR2 SVGIG (reference sequence). The CDR3 is 12 residues long. The CDR3 spells CAWSLSGEKLFF. CDR3 DNA sequence: TGTGCCTGGAGTTTAAGTGGTGAAAAACTGTTTTTT.

In its sample, this clone was seen once. This chain links TRBV7-2 with TRBJ2-3, with D possibly being TRBD2 (6 bases). V gave up 4 bases and J gave up 0 bases, with 23 bases separating them. Germline V CDR1 and CDR2: SGHTA, FQGNSA. CDR3 length: 19 amino acids. CDR3 bases: TGTGCCAGCAGCTCGGGGGTGGGATTACTTTCTCCTAGCACAGATACGCAGTATTTT. This gives the protein CASSSGVGLLSPSTDTQYF.

The chain joins TRBV19 to TRBJ2-1; a possible D gene is TRBD2 (5 bases). This CDR3 is built from 15 residues. Trimming removed 4 bases from V and 9 bases from J, with 19 bases in between. Germline V gene data show CDR1 as LNHDA and CDR2 as SQIVND (reference sequence). In DNA form, the CDR3 reads TGTGCCAGTAGTAGGGCAGCGGTCTTTGGGGTTGAGCAGTTCTTC. It specifies CASSRAAVFGVEQFF.

The chain employs TRBV6-6 and TRBJ2-7; 13 nucleotides agree with TRBD2. The CDR3 totals 14 residues. V was clipped by 6 bases and J by 2 bases; unmatched bases: 1. Looked up from germline, CDR1 is MNHNY and CDR2 is SVGAGI (reference sequence). The CDR3 region has the DNA TGTGCCAGCAGGGGACTAGCGGGACCCTACGAGCAGTACTTC. Its protein product is CASRGLAGPYEQYF.

The chain is built from TRBV5-1 and TRBJ1-1, with D unresolved. The ends were cut back, 4 bases at V and 0 bases at J, with 13 bases in the middle. Germline assignment: CDR1 SGHRS and CDR2 YFSETQ. This CDR3 comprises 15 residues. CDR3 bases: TGCGCCAGCAGCGGCGGTGACTCTATGAACACTGAAGCTTTCTTT. Amino acid sequence: CASSGGDSMNTEAFF.

V gene TRBV28 combines with J gene TRBJ2-3, with 13 positions matching TRBD2. The CDR3 is 16 amino acids. The germline V gene encodes CDR1 MDHEN and CDR2 SYDVKM. V was clipped by 1 base and J by 5 bases; unmatched bases: 3. This chain's CDR3 is CASSLSGLAGVDTQYF. CDR3 bases: TGTGCCAGCAGTTTATCCGGACTAGCGGGAGTAGATACGCAGTATTTT. Looking up the rest from reference TRBV28 and TRBJ2-3 gives the full variable domain: DVKVTQSSRYLVKRTGEKVFLECVQDMDHENMFWYRQDPGLGLRLIYFSYDVKMKEKGDIPEGYSVSREKKERFSLILESASTNQTSMYLCASSLSGLAGVDTQYFGPGTRLTVL.

The chain couples TRBV27 to TRBJ1-1, with D perhaps TRBD1 (5 bases). V lost 5 bases to trimming and J lost 7 bases, with 17 bases between them. This CDR3 spans 14 amino acids. Germline V CDR1 and CDR2: MNHEY, SMNVEV (reference sequence). DNA for the CDR3: TGTGCCAGCAGTAAGGGGTCGGGTATGGATGAAGCTTTCTTT. The encoded protein is CASSKGSGMDEAFF.

This rearrangement joins TRBV11-2 to TRBJ2-3; D possibly corresponds to TRBD2 (7 bases). V was pared by 0 bases and J by 1 base, with 14 bases between. The CDR3 consists of 17 residues. Germline V gene data show CDR1 as SGHAT and CDR2 as FQNNGV. CDR3 loop: CASSLEGGQDGTDTQYF. CDR3 DNA: TGTGCCAGCAGCTTAGAGGGGGGGCAGGACGGCACAGATACGCAGTATTTT.

CDR3 coding DNA: TGTGCCAGCAGCCCCTGGACAGGAACCTACGAGCAGTACTTC. Translating gives CASSPWTGTYEQYF. The chain recombines TRBV7-2 with TRBJ2-7; 7 nucleotides line up with TRBD1. CDR1 SGHTA and CDR2 FQGNSA come from the germline V gene. This CDR3 has 14 amino acids. The V segment lost 5 bases and the J segment 2 bases; nucleotides outside the gene matches: 6.

A few counts support this clone. The gene calls are TRBV19 and TRBJ1-5, with 7 bases identical to TRBD1. Trimming at V came to 5 bases and at J to 0 bases, leaving 4 bases not matched to a gene. Germline assignment: CDR1 LNHDA and CDR2 SQIVND (reference sequence). The CDR3 extends over 15 amino acids. This CDR3 reads CASSDRANSNQPQHF. The CDR3 DNA follows: TGTGCCAGTAGTGACAGGGCGAATAGCAATCAGCCCCAGCATTTT.

This rearrangement joins TRBV24-1 to TRBJ2-1; D not resolved. Germline CDR1 KGHDR, CDR2 SFDVKD. The CDR3 sequence is 14 residues long. V shed 2 bases and J shed 5 bases, with 9 bases lying between them. Written as DNA, the CDR3 is TGTGCCACCAGTGATTCGCCCTCGGACAATGAGCAGTTCTTC. Residues: CATSDSPSDNEQFF.

This chain connects TRBV11-3 to TRBJ2-2; D tentatively fits TRBD1 or TRBD2 (5 bases each). This CDR3 has 15 residues. V was pared by 5 bases and J by 1 base, with 11 bases between. CDR1 is SGHNT and CDR2 is YENEEA in the germline V gene. CDR3 DNA sequence: TGTGCCAGCAGCCCGGGACGGAGGAACACCGGGGAGCTGTTTTTT. It yields the protein CASSPGRRNTGELFF.

This rearrangement joins TRBV27 to TRBJ1-2; the match to TRBD1 covers 7 bases. The V gene's germline CDR1 is MNHEY and CDR2 SMNVEV (reference sequence). This CDR3 has 14 residues. V gave up 8 bases and J gave up 2 bases; unmatched junction bases: 8. CDR3 sequence (DNA): TGTGCCAGCTGCCGACAGGGCGGGAACTATGGCTACACCTTC. Protein product: CASCRQGGNYGYTF.

This clone was seen just once. This chain joins TRBV18 and TRBJ1-4, with TRBD1 matching 8 bases. V lost 1 base to trimming and J lost 10 bases; unmatched junction nucleotides: 11. Germline V gene lookup returns CDR1 KGHSH and CDR2 LQKENI. The CDR3 runs to 16 residues. CDR3 amino acids: CASSPRDGQGSGKLFF. CDR3 DNA: TGTGCCAGCTCACCACGGGACGGACAGGGTAGCGGAAAACTGTTTTTT.

The rearrangement uses TRBV28 and TRBJ1-5; 7 bases are a match to TRBD1. This CDR3 region has 16 residues. The V segment lost 4 bases and the J segment 4 bases; nucleotides outside the gene matches: 10. The germline gives CDR1 MDHEN, CDR2 SYDVKM. This CDR3 is CASSSRRQGGNQPQHF. CDR3 DNA: TGTGCCAGCAGTTCCCGCCGACAGGGAGGAAATCAGCCCCAGCATTTT.

The rearrangement joins TRBV18 to TRBJ2-6, with unresolved D. This CDR3 is 13 amino acids long. V was cut by 0 bases and J by 3 bases, with 0 bases left in between. Germline-derived CDR1 and CDR2 are KGHSH and LQKENI. The CDR3 DNA is TGTGCCAGCTCACCACCTGGGGCCAACGTCCTGACTTTC. Translating gives CASSPPGANVLTF. Filled out from reference TRBV18 and TRBJ2-6, the complete variable domain reads NAGVMQNPRHLVRRRGQEARLRCSPMKGHSHVYWYRQLPEEGLKFMVYLQKENIIDESGMPKERFSAEFPKEGPSILRIQQVVRGDSAAYFCASSPPGANVLTFGAGSRLTVL.